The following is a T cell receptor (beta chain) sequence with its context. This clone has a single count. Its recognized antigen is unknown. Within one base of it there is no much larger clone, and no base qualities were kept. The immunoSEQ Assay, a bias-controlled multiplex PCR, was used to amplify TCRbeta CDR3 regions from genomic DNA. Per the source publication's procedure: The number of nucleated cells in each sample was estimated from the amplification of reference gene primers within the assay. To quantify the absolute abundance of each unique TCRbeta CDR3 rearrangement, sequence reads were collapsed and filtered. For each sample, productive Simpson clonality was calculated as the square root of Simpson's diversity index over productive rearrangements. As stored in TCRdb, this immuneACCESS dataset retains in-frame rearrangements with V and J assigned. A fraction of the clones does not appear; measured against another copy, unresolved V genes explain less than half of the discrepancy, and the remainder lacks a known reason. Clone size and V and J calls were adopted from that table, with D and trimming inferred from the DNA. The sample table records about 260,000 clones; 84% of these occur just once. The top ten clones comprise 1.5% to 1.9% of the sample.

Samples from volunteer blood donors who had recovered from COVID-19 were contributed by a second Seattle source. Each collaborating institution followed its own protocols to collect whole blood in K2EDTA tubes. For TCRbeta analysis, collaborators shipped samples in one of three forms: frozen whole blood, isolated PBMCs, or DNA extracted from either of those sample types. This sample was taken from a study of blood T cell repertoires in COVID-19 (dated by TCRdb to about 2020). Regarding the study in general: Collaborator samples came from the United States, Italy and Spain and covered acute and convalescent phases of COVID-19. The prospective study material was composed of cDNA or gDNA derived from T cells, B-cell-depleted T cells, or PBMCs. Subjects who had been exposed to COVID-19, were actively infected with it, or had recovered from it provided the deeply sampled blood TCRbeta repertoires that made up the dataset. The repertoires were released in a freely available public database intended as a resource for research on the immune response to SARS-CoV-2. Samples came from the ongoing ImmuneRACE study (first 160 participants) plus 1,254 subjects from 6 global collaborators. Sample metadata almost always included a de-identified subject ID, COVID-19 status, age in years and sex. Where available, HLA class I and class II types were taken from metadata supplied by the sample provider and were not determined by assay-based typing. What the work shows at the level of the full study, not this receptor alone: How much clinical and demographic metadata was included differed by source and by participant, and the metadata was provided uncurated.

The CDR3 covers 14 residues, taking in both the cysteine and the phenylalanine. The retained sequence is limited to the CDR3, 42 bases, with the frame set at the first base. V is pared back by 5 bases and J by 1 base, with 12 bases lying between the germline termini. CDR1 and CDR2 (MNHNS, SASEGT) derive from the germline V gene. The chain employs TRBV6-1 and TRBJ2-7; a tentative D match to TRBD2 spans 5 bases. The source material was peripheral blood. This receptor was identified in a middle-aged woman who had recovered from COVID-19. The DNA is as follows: TGTGCCAGCAGTTCGACGGACTCTTCCTACGAGCAGTACTTC. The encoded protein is CASSSTDSSYEQYF.